Sequencing of this TCR beta chain was carried out in a study of blood T cell repertoires in COVID-19 (dated by TCRdb to 2020 to 2021). Regarding the study in general: Samples from collaborators originated in the United States, Italy and Spain and spanned both the acute and convalescent phases of COVID-19. The prospective study material was composed of cDNA or gDNA derived from T cells, B-cell-depleted T cells, or PBMCs. The dataset comprised deeply sampled blood TCRbeta repertoires from subjects exposed to, actively infected with, or recovered from COVID-19. The repertoires were released in a freely available public database meant as a resource for research on the immune response to SARS-CoV-2. Samples were obtained from the ongoing ImmuneRACE study (first 160 participants) and from 1,000 to 1,500 subjects provided by 6 global collaborators. Sample metadata almost always included a de-identified subject ID, COVID-19 status, age in years and sex. Where available, HLA class I and class II types were taken from metadata supplied by the sample provider and were not determined by assay-based typing. Here is what the overall study found, with its caveats: Clinical and demographic metadata were provided uncurated, with the amount varying by source and participant.

Comments on this clone: The antigen it recognizes is unknown. It has no much larger one-base neighbor in the sample; base qualities were not kept.

TCRbeta CDR3 regions were amplified from genomic DNA by means of the immunoSEQ Assay, a bias-controlled multiplex PCR. As for how the authors treated the data: Nucleated cell counts per sample were estimated from amplification of reference gene primers within the assay. Sequence reads were collapsed and filtered to measure the absolute abundance of every unique TCRbeta CDR3 rearrangement. Productive Simpson clonality was computed per sample as the square root of Simpson's diversity index over productive rearrangements. Drawn from immuneACCESS, this table holds only the in-frame rearrangements with V and J called that TCRdb kept. Clones are partly lost; checked studies trace under half to an unresolved V gene and leave the rest unexplained. Clone size and V and J calls were adopted from that table, with D and trimming inferred from the DNA. The sample records about 350,000 clones, approximately 91% of which are singletons. The ten largest account for approximately 1% of the sample.

Enrolling through a virtual design, the prospective study's participants ranged in age from roughly 18 to 95 years and lived across 24 United States geographic areas. Cohort assignment in the prospective study relied on participant-reported clinical history from a screening survey and a study questionnaire. Exposed participants were defined as having been in contact with someone with a PCR-confirmed or clinician-diagnosed COVID-19 case within 2 weeks of study entry. In the prospective study, mobile phlebotomists collected whole blood, serum and a nasopharyngeal or oropharyngeal swab from each participant. Participants in the prospective study had the option to provide additional blood draws and questionnaires over a roughly 2-month period. Before DNA extraction, prospective study blood samples were shipped either frozen or at room temperature. V was cut back by 2 bases and J by 5 bases, leaving a gap of 16 bases between them. From a lookup of the germline V gene, CDR1 and CDR2 are KGHSH and LQKENI. Its CDR3 holds 15 amino acids, cysteine through phenylalanine. Only the CDR3 portion is preserved as DNA: 45 bases, with reading frame beginning at the first base.

This TCR was sampled from a woman in her twenties or thirties who had been exposed to COVID-19. The sequenced sample consisted of PBMCs or T cells enriched from blood (not recorded which). The sequence is built from TRBV18 and TRBJ2-7; perhaps TRBD2 is the D gene, with 6 bases matching. The CDR3 protein is CASSPVGRKRNEQYF. The sequence in DNA is TGTGCCAGCTCACCAGTCGGGAGAAAGCGAAACGAGCAGTACTTC.